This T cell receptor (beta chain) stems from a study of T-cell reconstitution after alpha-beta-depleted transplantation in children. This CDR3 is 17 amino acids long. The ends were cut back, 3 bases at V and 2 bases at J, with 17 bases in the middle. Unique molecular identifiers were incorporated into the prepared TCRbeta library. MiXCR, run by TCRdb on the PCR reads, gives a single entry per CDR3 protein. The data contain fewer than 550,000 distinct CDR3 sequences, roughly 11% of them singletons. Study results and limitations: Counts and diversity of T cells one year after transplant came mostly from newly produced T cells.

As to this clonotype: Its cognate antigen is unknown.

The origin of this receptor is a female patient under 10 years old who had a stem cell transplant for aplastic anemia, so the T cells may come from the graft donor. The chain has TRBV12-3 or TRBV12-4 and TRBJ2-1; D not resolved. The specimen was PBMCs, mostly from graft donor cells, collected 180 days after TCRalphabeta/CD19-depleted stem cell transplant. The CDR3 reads CASSLPHPFGAYNEQFF. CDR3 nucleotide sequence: TGTGCCAGCAGTTTGCCCCACCCGTTTGGTGCCTACAATGAGCAGTTCTTC.